This TCR beta chain was found in a study of T-cell reconstitution after alpha-beta-depleted transplantation in children. This CDR3 has 15 residues. J was trimmed by 7 bases and V by 7 bases; bases with no gene match: 11. Per germline, CDR1 ENHRY and CDR2 SYGVKD. There are many counts of this clonotype. A TCRbeta library incorporating unique molecular identifiers was prepared. TCRdb processed the PCR reads anew with MiXCR; each CDR3 protein has one entry. This sample has 200,000 to 250,000 distinct CDR3 sequences, with approximately 12% found just once. The sequencing used PBMCs from the stem cell graft donor, collected from the stem cell graft. The V gene is TRBV10-3, the J gene TRBJ2-1; TRBD1 matches 9 bases. The sequence derives from a human donor who donated a stem cell graft to a child with acute lymphoblastic leukemia. The CDR3: CAIKGGTGQINEQFF. CDR3 in DNA: TGTGCCATCAAAGGAGGGACAGGGCAGATAAATGAGCAGTTCTTC.